Reported below is one T cell receptor beta chain. The antigen remains unidentified. There are 15 residues in the CDR3. The ends were cut back, 0 bases at V and 5 bases at J, with 13 bases in the middle. Germline V gives CDR1 SGHAT, CDR2 FQNNGV. These data are taken from a study of response to subunit inactivated influenza vaccine. Findings and limits, study-wide: Every seasonal influenza vaccination brings in few new T cells, the authors suggested.

TCRdb recomputed calls from the RT-PCR reads with MiXCR, one row per CDR3 protein. The data contain hundreds of thousands of distinct CDR3 sequences, 13% to 15% of them singletons. The chain is built from TRBV11-2 and TRBJ2-5, with D perhaps matching TRBD2 (6 bases). The clonotype comes from a man aged 50-60 years who received an inactivated influenza vaccine. Here the sequenced sample was PBMCs from blood, taken 14 to 15 days before vaccination. Here the CDR3 DNA reads TGTGCCAGCAGCTTAGAAGCTAGCGTGGCGGAGACCCAGTACTTC. It codes for CASSLEASVAETQYF.